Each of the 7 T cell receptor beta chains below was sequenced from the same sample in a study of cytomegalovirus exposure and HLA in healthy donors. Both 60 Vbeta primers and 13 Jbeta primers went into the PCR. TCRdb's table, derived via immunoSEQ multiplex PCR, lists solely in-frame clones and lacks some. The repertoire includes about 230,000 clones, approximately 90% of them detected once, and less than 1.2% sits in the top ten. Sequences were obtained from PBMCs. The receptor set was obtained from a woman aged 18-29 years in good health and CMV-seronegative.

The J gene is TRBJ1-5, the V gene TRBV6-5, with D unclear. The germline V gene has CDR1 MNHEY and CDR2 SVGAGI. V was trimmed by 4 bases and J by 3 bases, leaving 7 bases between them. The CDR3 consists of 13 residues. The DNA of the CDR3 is TGTGCCAGCAGTTCGGGGATCAATCAGCCCCAGCATTTT. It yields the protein CASSSGINQPQHF.

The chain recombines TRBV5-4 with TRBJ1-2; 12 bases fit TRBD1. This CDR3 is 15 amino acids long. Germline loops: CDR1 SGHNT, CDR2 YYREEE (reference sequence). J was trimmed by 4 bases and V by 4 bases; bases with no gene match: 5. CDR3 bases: TGTGCCAGCAGCACCCGGGACAGGGGGCCCTATGGCTACACCTTC. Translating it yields CASSTRDRGPYGYTF.

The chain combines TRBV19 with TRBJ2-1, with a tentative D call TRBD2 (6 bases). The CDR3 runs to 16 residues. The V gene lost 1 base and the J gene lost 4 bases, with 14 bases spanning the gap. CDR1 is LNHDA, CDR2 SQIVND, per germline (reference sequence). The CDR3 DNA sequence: TGTGCCAGTAGTATAGCCCCCGGCGGGGTTTACAATGAGCAGTTCTTC. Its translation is CASSIAPGGVYNEQFF.

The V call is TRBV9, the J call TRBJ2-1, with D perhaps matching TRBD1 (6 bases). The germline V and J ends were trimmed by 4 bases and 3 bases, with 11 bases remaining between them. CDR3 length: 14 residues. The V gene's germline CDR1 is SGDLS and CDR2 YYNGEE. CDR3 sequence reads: CASSPDRSYNEQFF. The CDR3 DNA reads TGTGCCAGCAGCCCGGACAGAAGCTACAATGAGCAGTTCTTC.

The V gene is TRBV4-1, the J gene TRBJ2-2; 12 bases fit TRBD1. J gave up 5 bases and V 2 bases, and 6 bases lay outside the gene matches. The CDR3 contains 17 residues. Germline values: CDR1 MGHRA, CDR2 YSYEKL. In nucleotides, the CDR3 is TGCGCCAGCAGCCAACCCGGGACAGGGGGCTCTACCGGGGAGCTGTTTTTT. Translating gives CASSQPGTGGSTGELFF.

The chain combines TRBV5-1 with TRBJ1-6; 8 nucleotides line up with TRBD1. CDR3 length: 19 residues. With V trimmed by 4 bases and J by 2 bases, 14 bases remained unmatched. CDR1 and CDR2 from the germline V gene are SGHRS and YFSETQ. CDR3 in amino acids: CASSPIPLTGVTYNSPLHF. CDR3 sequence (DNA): TGCGCCAGCAGCCCAATTCCGCTGACAGGGGTAACCTATAATTCACCCCTCCACTTT.

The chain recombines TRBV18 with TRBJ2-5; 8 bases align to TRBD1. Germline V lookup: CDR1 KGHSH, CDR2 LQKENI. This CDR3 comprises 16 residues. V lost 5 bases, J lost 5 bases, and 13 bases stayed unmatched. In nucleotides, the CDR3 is TGTGCCAGCTCATTACTGACAGGGGCCTTGGGCGAGACCCAGTACTTC. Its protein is CASSLLTGALGETQYF.